Sequencing of this TCR beta chain was carried out in a study of cytomegalovirus exposure and HLA in healthy donors. Study at large: Findings of an earlier analysis included around 100 million unique TCR beta sequences from 180 million or so T cells.

PCR was performed using 60 Vbeta and 13 Jbeta primers. Assay used: immunoSEQ multiplex PCR; TCRdb lists only in-frame clones, some missing. The table records around 100,000 clones, approximately 58% of them present only once. Donors counted as nominally healthy when sampled, yet unrecorded immune exposures were likely. This clone showed up just a few times. CDR1 LNHDA and CDR2 SQIVND come from the germline V gene (reference sequence). The CDR3 contains 17 residues. The V and J ends lost 4 bases and 3 bases, in that order; junction bases with no gene match: 11. J is TRBJ2-7 and V is TRBV19, with TRBD1 identical over 11 bases. What was sequenced was PBMCs. This clonotype originated in a woman aged 25 to 45 in good health and CMV-seronegative. In nucleotides, the CDR3 is TGTGCCAGTAGTACCGACTTTGGGACAGGGGGATTCTACGAGCAGTACTTC. This gives the protein CASSTDFGTGGFYEQYF. Based on the CDR3 plus reference TRBV19 and TRBJ2-7, the full variable domain is DGGITQSPKYLFRKEGQNVTLSCEQNLNHDAMYWYRQDPGQGLRLIYYSQIVNDFQKGDIAEGYSVSREKKESFPLTVTSAQKNPTAFYLCASSTDFGTGGFYEQYFGPGTRLTVT.